There are a few counts of the clone carrying this T cell receptor beta chain. The antigen remains unidentified. This sample was taken from a study of cytomegalovirus exposure and HLA in healthy donors. Whole-study results and caveats: In an earlier analysis, most TCR beta V segments were productive about 87% or about 30% of the time.

It was with 60 Vbeta and 13 Jbeta primers that the PCR ran. The method was immunoSEQ multiplex PCR; TCRdb's version includes in-frame clones alone and lacks a portion of them. The data contain 95,000 to 110,000 clones, approximately 79% of them singletons. The CDR3 totals 14 residues. J was trimmed by 2 bases and V by 5 bases; bases with no gene match: 6. The germline CDR1 and CDR2 sequences are SGHNT and YYREEE (reference sequence). This receptor was obtained from a woman aged 40 to 55 in good health and CMV-seropositive. The sample consisted of PBMCs. This chain joins TRBV5-4 and TRBJ1-1; 7 nucleotides agree with TRBD1. The CDR3 nucleotides are TGTGCCAGCAGGAAGGGACAGAGCAACACTGAAGCTTTCTTT. This codes for CASRKGQSNTEAFF.